The 20 T cell receptor beta chains in this list originate from one sample, sequenced in a study of beta chain features in type 1 diabetes. Isolated RNA was reverse transcribed in full, so expressed TCRB transcripts were sequenced. Here immunoSEQ multiplex PCR was the method, and the copy in TCRdb shows in-frame clones only, minus some. The sample contains about 620,000 clones, about a sixth of which appear only once. Sample: naive CD4+ T cells from blood. Receptors originate from a man younger than 30 in good health.

This clone appeared a few times. The chain recombines TRBV9 with TRBJ1-3; D remains ambiguous. The V and J ends lost 0 bases and 0 bases respectively, with 19 bases between them. The germline CDR1 and CDR2 sequences are SGDLS and YYNGEE. The CDR3 has 19 amino acids. CDR3 nucleotide sequence: TGTGCCAGCAGCGTAGCCGGCCCAGCAGGTCGTCTCTCTGGAAACACCATATATTTT. It codes for CASSVAGPAGRLSGNTIYF.

CDR3 in DNA: TGTGCCAGCAGCTCGACACTAGCGGGTGAGCAGTTCTTC. It is translated as CASSSTLAGEQFF. The V call is TRBV11-1, the J call TRBJ2-1, with 9 positions matching TRBD2. The germline CDR1 and CDR2 sequences are SGHAT and FQDESV (reference sequence). This CDR3 spans 13 amino acids. V lost 4 bases and J lost 9; bases outside the gene matches: 4.

The rearrangement uses TRBV23-1 and TRBJ2-7; D perhaps matches TRBD1 (6 bases). TRBV23-1 is marked as an open reading frame, function uncertain. The CDR3 runs 15 residues. The V end was cut by 6 bases, the J end by 2 bases, with 17 bases between. The CDR3 protein is CASSPFRTATYEQYF. CDR3 in DNA: TGCGCCAGCAGCCCCTTTCGGACAGCTACCTACGAGCAGTACTTC.

The chain carries TRBV4-3 and TRBJ1-2, with D possibly being TRBD1 (6 bases). The V end was cut by 1 base, the J end by 2 bases, with 14 bases between. This CDR3 spans 16 amino acids. The germline V gene encodes CDR1 LGHNA and CDR2 YSLEER. Here the CDR3 DNA reads TGCGCCAGCAGCCAAGTGCTACAGGGACCGAACTATGGCTACACCTTC. This codes for CASSQVLQGPNYGYTF.

The gene calls are TRBV7-2 and TRBJ1-2, with 8 bases identical to TRBD1. This CDR3 is built from 14 residues. V was clipped by 5 bases and J by 4 bases; unmatched bases: 6. The germline V gene has CDR1 SGHTA and CDR2 FQGNSA. The CDR3 loop is CASSPLTGGYGYTF. For the CDR3, the DNA is TGTGCCAGCAGCCCCCTTACAGGGGGCTATGGCTACACCTTC.

This clone was recorded a few times. The rearrangement uses TRBV6-5 and TRBJ1-5; 11 bases map to TRBD1. The trim removed 6 bases at V and 6 bases at J, leaving 1 base unmatched. Germline CDR1 and CDR2: MNHEY and SVGAGI. The CDR3 has 13 residues. The chain's CDR3 is CASSGTGGQPQHF. The CDR3 bases are TGTGCCAGCAGCGGGACAGGGGGTCAGCCCCAGCATTTT.

This chain links TRBV5-4 with TRBJ1-2; weak D call: TRBD1 (5 bases). Germline V gives CDR1 SGHNT, CDR2 YYREEE (reference sequence). V shed 0 bases and J shed 2 bases, with 5 bases lying between them. The CDR3 spans 13 residues. The CDR3 DNA follows: TGTGCCAGCAGCTTGGAGGGGAACTATGGCTACACCTTC. Its protein product is CASSLEGNYGYTF.

The chain links TRBV7-3 to TRBJ1-5; D remains ambiguous. This CDR3 region has 22 residues. Germline loops: CDR1 SGHTA, CDR2 FQGTGA. The V end lost 5 bases, the J end lost 1 base, and 33 bases lay between the germline ends. CDR3 loop: CASSPAYKLAKGDPQSNQPQHF. CDR3 in DNA: TGTGCCAGCAGCCCCGCTTATAAACTCGCGAAGGGCGATCCGCAAAGCAATCAGCCCCAGCATTTT.

The table lists this clone with a few counts. V is TRBV7-2 and J is TRBJ1-2, with TRBD1 matching 7 bases. J gave up 10 bases and V 4 bases, and 9 bases lay outside the gene matches. Per the germline V gene, CDR1 is SGHTA and CDR2 is FQGNSA. The CDR3 runs 13 residues. CDR3 region: CASSSGQGVDYTF. The CDR3 region has the DNA TGTGCCAGCAGCTCCGGCCAGGGGGTAGACTACACCTTC.

This clone appeared a few times. V gene TRBV18 combines with J gene TRBJ1-1; D may be TRBD1 (5 bases). Germline-derived CDR1 and CDR2 are KGHSH and LQKENI. V was pared by 0 bases and J by 4 bases, with 12 bases between. The CDR3 contains 15 residues. The CDR3 loop reads CASSPPRARGTEAFF. The CDR3 region has the DNA TGTGCCAGCTCACCACCCAGGGCCCGGGGCACTGAAGCTTTCTTT.

This chain uses TRBV9 with TRBJ2-7; D call uncertain. The CDR3 runs to 13 residues. Germline V gene data show CDR1 as SGDLS and CDR2 as YYNGEE. Trimming stripped 0 bases from V and 1 base from J, with 5 bases between. DNA for the CDR3: TGTGCCAGCAGCGTAGTGGGGTCCTACGAGCAGTACTTC. Its translation: CASSVVGSYEQYF.

The chain links TRBV7-3 to TRBJ2-3; D uncertain. The germline gives CDR1 SGHTA, CDR2 FQGTGA. The V end lost 3 bases, the J end lost 0 bases, and 7 bases lay between the germline ends. This CDR3 region has 14 residues. CDR3 loop: CASSFADSTDTQYF. The CDR3 DNA reads as TGTGCCAGCAGCTTCGCGGATAGCACAGATACGCAGTATTTT.

Turning to this clone: One base away lies a much larger clone, so this may be a sequencing read error. This chain connects TRBV7-3 to TRBJ2-7; D is ambiguous. CDR1 and CDR2 (germline): SGHTA, FQGTGA. Trimming removed 5 bases at V and 0 bases at J, with 5 bases between. The CDR3 loop spans 12 amino acids. The CDR3 DNA sequence: TGTGCCAGCAGCCTTAGCTCCTACGAGCAGTACTTC. Its translation: CASSLSSYEQYF.

This clone was seen a handful of times. This sequence joins TRBV10-3 and TRBJ1-2; D gene unclear. This CDR3 has 14 residues. Germline CDR1 reads ENHRY; CDR2 reads SYGVKD. Trimming stripped 5 bases from V and 8 bases from J, with 18 bases between. The DNA of the CDR3 is TGTGCCATCAGTCCCCAACGGGATTTCGGCGGCTACACCTTC. Protein: CAISPQRDFGGYTF.

This clone showed up just a few times. The chain links TRBV4-3 to TRBJ2-1; TRBD2 aligns across 10 bases. Germline trimming cut 8 bases from V and 6 bases from J; bases unmatched to any gene: 10. The germline CDR1 and CDR2 sequences are LGHNA and YSLEER. The CDR3 totals 15 residues. CDR3 in DNA: TGCGCCAGCGGCGCAGCGGGAGGGGCCTCCAATGAGCAGTTCTTC. Translated, it gives CASGAAGGASNEQFF.

This clone came up a few times. V and J are TRBV9 and TRBJ2-3, with D possibly TRBD2 on 6 matching bases. Germline-derived CDR1 and CDR2 are SGDLS and YYNGEE. The CDR3 is 16 residues long. V lost 3 bases and J lost 0, with 14 bases in between. The CDR3: CASSEFAGLSTDTQYF. CDR3 sequence (DNA): TGTGCCAGCAGCGAGTTCGCGGGGCTTAGCACAGATACGCAGTATTTT.

The V and J genes are TRBV5-6 and TRBJ1-1, with 7 bases aligning to TRBD1. Per the germline V gene, CDR1 is SGHDT and CDR2 is YYEEEE. V gave up 5 bases and J gave up 2 bases; unmatched junction bases: 6. There are 14 residues in the CDR3. The CDR3 is CASRNNRGNTEAFF. The CDR3 bases are TGTGCCAGCAGAAATAACAGGGGAAACACTGAAGCTTTCTTT.

The chain links TRBV28 to TRBJ1-5; the match to TRBD1 covers 8 bases. Germline-derived CDR1 and CDR2 are MDHEN and SYDVKM. V shed 8 bases, J shed 7 bases, and the junction held 10 bases outside the gene matches. The CDR3 extends over 14 amino acids. The DNA of the CDR3 is TGTGCCAGCTGCTCGACAGGGGATGGGCAGCCCCAGCATTTT. Amino acids: CASCSTGDGQPQHF.

This clone appeared once. This chain connects TRBV11-3 to TRBJ1-1; no reliable D call. V shed 1 base and J shed 1 base, with 10 bases lying between them. The CDR3 is made up of 15 amino acids. CDR1 SGHNT and CDR2 YENEEA come from the germline V gene. The CDR3 bases are TGTGCCAGCAGCTTAGCTTTTCGGGGGAACACTGAAGCTTTCTTT. Amino acid sequence: CASSLAFRGNTEAFF.

On this clone itself: The sample contains more than one DNA sequence encoding this CDR3. The V call is TRBV7-2, the J call TRBJ1-5; the D gene is possibly TRBD1 (6 bases). Per the germline V gene, CDR1 is SGHTA and CDR2 is FQGNSA. The V gene lost 5 bases and the J gene lost 6 bases, with 11 bases spanning the gap. The CDR3 is 13 amino acids. CDR3 in DNA: TGTGCCAGCAGCCTACAGGGTGGTCAGCCCCAGCATTTT. Translation: CASSLQGGQPQHF.